The clone carrying this TCR beta chain was recorded once. Measured with immunoSEQ multiplex PCR; TCRdb has only the in-frame clones, and not every one. The table has approximately 100,000 clones, around nine tenths seen once. These data belong to a study of control samples from healthy donors and cancer patients. The CDR3 loop spans 16 amino acids. The J segment lost 7 bases and the V segment lost 7 bases, leaving 15 bases of the junction unmatched. Germline values: CDR1 PRHDT, CDR2 FYEKMQ (reference sequence). The chain links TRBV13 to TRBJ2-2; the match to TRBD1 covers 7 bases. Specimen: blood. The sequence was obtained from a young man in good health. CDR3 in amino acids: CASNRPGQRRLGELFF. CDR3 in DNA: TGTGCCAGCAACCGTCCGGGACAGCGGCGTCTCGGGGAGCTGTTTTTT.